This TCR beta chain was sequenced for a study of blood T cell repertoires in COVID-19. Overall study context: There were acute and convalescent COVID-19 samples, and they came from the United States, Italy and Spain. In each case, the material was cDNA or gDNA derived from T cells, B-cell-depleted T cells, or PBMCs.

Repertoires were generated with immunoSEQ multiplex PCR, while TCRdb's copy carries only in-frame clones and drops some. The sample has around 72,000 clones; roughly 82% are singletons. V lost 5 bases, J lost 7 bases, and 5 bases stayed unmatched. The CDR3 has 13 amino acids. Per the germline V gene, CDR1 is SGHRS and CDR2 is YFSETQ. The chain links TRBV5-1 to TRBJ2-2; 7 nucleotides agree with TRBD2. The source is a woman aged 55-69 years with acute or convalescent COVID-19. The source material was peripheral blood. CDR3: CASRSIAGGELFF. For the CDR3, the DNA is TGCGCCAGCAGATCTATAGCGGGCGGGGAGCTGTTTTTT. The variable domain in full, completed from reference TRBV5-1 and TRBJ2-2, reads KAGVTQTPRYLIKTRGQQVTLSCSPISGHRSVSWYQQTPGQGLQFLFEYFSETQRNKGNFPGRFSGRQFSNSRSEMNVSTLELGDSALYLCASRSIAGGELFFGEGSRLTVL.